The clone carrying this T cell receptor beta chain appeared a few times. Its specificity is unknown. The CDR3 loop spans 15 amino acids. V dropped 2 bases and J dropped 5 bases, with 11 bases sitting between them. Per the germline V gene, CDR1 is KGHDR and CDR2 is SFDVKD. The sample is drawn from a study of T cells after yellow fever vaccination. Study details: When fractions had low cell numbers, they were prepared with SMART-Seq v4 Ultra Low Input. Study-wide findings and caveats: Primary-vaccination clones mostly resurfaced post-booster (around 95% CD4, about 87% CD8).

UMIs were added to TCR cDNA along with a universal primer site when it was made by 5'RACE template switching. One entry per CDR3 protein results from TCRdb running MiXCR on the 5' RACE reads. The sample holds about 350,000 distinct CDR3 sequences; around 8.1% are singletons and the top ten take 17%. V is TRBV24-1 and J is TRBJ2-2, with D maybe TRBD1 (5 bases). The TCR sequence derives from a man aged 18 to 30 who received the YFV17D yellow fever vaccine. Source: PBMCs, taken more than 40 days after the first yellow fever vaccination. The CDR3 region has the DNA TGTGCCACCAGTGATTCCACCAGGGTAACCGGGGAGCTGTTTTTT. It is translated as CATSDSTRVTGELFF.